This T cell receptor (beta chain) was sequenced during a study of tumor-infiltrating lymphocytes in primary liver carcinoma. Study in general: The patient population consisted of men and women between 30 and 69 years of age.

The CDR3 has 17 residues. The germline CDR1 and CDR2 sequences are SGHRS and YFSETQ. The ends were cut back, 3 bases at V and 0 bases at J, with 17 bases in the middle. Reverse transcription of around 0.45 ug total RNA with a constant-region primer produced TCR beta cDNA. Nested multiplex PCR, run for three rounds with slightly modified ARM-PCR, yielded TCR beta libraries. A C-beta reverse primer was combined with TRBV1-TRBV30 forward primers in the first two PCR rounds, and each round had roughly 9 cycles. TCRdb reprocessed the multiplex PCR reads via MiXCR and lists one record per CDR3 protein. This table has about 330,000 distinct CDR3 sequences, approximately 64% appearing once. Blood RNA originated from unsorted whole blood, with germline DNA additionally extracted.

The sequence derives from a man aged 35 to 55 with primary liver carcinoma and hepatitis B virus infection. Sequenced sample: peripheral blood. The genes are TRBV5-1 and TRBJ2-3; D is uncertain. CDR3 DNA: TGCGCCAGCAGCTCCGGTACTAACGGGTCTAGCACAGATACGCAGTATTTT. Translating gives CASSSGTNGSSTDTQYF.